These 14 T cell receptor beta chains originate from one sample sequenced in a study of low-dose radiotherapy and immunotherapy resistance in tumors. TRAV- and TRBV-specific primers were used for first-strand cDNA, which covered alpha and beta chains. Amplification, which lasted roughly 22 PCR cycles, used a constant-region primer and V-primer adapter to amplify TCRs. TCRdb re-derived calls from the reads in MiXCR, one entry per CDR3 protein. The sample lists tens of thousands of distinct CDR3 sequences, about 25% seen once, with approximately 5.3% in the top ten. Indicated time point: before trial treatment. This sample comprised PBMCs, obtained before treatment. The receptors originated from a male donor with prostate cancer.

The V call is TRBV2, the J call TRBJ2-3; 11 nucleotides line up with TRBD1. Germline loops: CDR1 SNHLY, CDR2 FYNNEI. Trimming took 6 bases from V and 5 from J; bases not matched to a gene: 7. The CDR3 is made up of 15 amino acids. The CDR3 coding sequence is TGTGCCAGCAGCCTGGGGACAGGGGGAGTAGATACGCAGTATTTT. Its translation is CASSLGTGGVDTQYF.

About this clonotype: Given a much more abundant clone one base away, this may be a read error. The rearrangement uses TRBV7-9 and TRBJ2-1; 8 bases are a match to TRBD1. The J segment lost 13 bases and the V segment lost 5 bases, leaving 10 bases of the junction unmatched. In germline, CDR1 is SEHNR, CDR2 FQNEAQ (reference sequence). The CDR3 runs 13 residues. DNA for the CDR3: TGTGCCAGCAGCGCAACAGGGGGAGAGACCCAGTTCTTC. It specifies CASSATGGETQFF.

This clonotype was observed many times. This chain connects TRBV20-1 to TRBJ1-5; TRBD1 might be the D (6 bases). Germline V gene lookup returns CDR1 DFQATT and CDR2 SNEGSKA (reference sequence). V lost 4 bases to trimming and J lost 2 bases, with 15 bases between them. The CDR3 spans 15 residues. The CDR3 sequence: CSATLRGLGNQPQHF. DNA for the CDR3: TGCAGTGCTACACTCAGGGGATTGGGCAATCAGCCCCAGCATTTT.

This clonotype was observed many times. The chain uses TRBV12-3 or TRBV12-4 and TRBJ2-1; 8 bases map to TRBD2. The CDR3 runs to 16 residues. V shed 6 bases, J shed 5 bases, and the junction held 12 bases outside the gene matches. CDR3 region: CASSLGIAGIHNEQFF. CDR3 DNA: TGTGCCAGCAGCCTCGGGATAGCGGGAATACACAATGAGCAGTTCTTC.

To note about this clonotype: Only one base separates this from a far larger clonotype, so it likely reflects a read error. The rearrangement joins TRBV9 to TRBJ2-7; 9 bases align to TRBD1. After removal of 4 bases from V and 6 bases from J, the junction contained 11 bases not matched to a gene. The V gene's germline CDR1 is SGDLS and CDR2 YYNGEE. This CDR3 is 15 amino acids long. CDR3 in DNA: TGTGCCAGCAGCCCCCGGGACAGGGCATTCGGCGAGCAGTACTTC. As protein: CASSPRDRAFGEQYF.

This clonotype is judged medium-sized. The chain carries TRBV6-2 or TRBV6-3 and TRBJ1-5; TRBD1 aligns across 10 bases. The trim removed 9 bases at V and 4 bases at J, leaving 9 bases unmatched. The CDR3 covers 15 residues. CDR1 and CDR2 from the germline V gene are MNHEY and SVGEGT. In nucleotides, the CDR3 is TGTGCCAGTAGCCGGGACAGGGGATCAAATCAGCCCCAGCATTTT. As protein: CASSRDRGSNQPQHF.

In this sample, this clonotype turned up many times. The rearrangement joins TRBV13 to TRBJ2-2; 10 nucleotides agree with TRBD2. Looked up from germline, CDR1 is PRHDT and CDR2 is FYEKMQ (reference sequence). V lost 0 bases to trimming and J lost 2 bases; unmatched junction nucleotides: 0. The CDR3 length is 16 residues. The CDR3 protein is CASSLGLAGNTGELFF. In DNA form, the CDR3 reads TGTGCCAGCAGCTTAGGACTAGCGGGAAACACCGGGGAGCTGTTTTTT.

This rearrangement joins TRBV5-6 to TRBJ2-7; 12 bases match TRBD2. The germline CDR1 and CDR2 sequences are SGHDT and YYEEEE. The CDR3 is 16 amino acids. V was pared by 4 bases and J by 2 bases, with 7 bases of the junction left unmatched. CDR3 protein: CASSGMTSGRPYEQYF. CDR3 nucleotides: TGTGCCAGCAGCGGTATGACTAGCGGGAGACCCTACGAGCAGTACTTC.

The table lists this clonotype with many counts. The rearrangement uses TRBV6-6 and TRBJ1-4; D uncertain. The CDR3 is 15 amino acids. Germline V gene lookup returns CDR1 MNHNY and CDR2 SVGAGI (reference sequence). V lost 0 bases and J lost 5, with 10 bases in between. The CDR3 nucleotides are TGTGCCAGCAGTTACTCCCTAGCCGGGAATGAAAAACTGTTTTTT. Translating it yields CASSYSLAGNEKLFF.

This clonotype was observed many times. DNA for the CDR3: TGTGCCAGCAGCTTGGGGCCCCGCTACGAGCAGTACTTC. The encoded protein is CASSLGPRYEQYF. This chain connects TRBV7-3 to TRBJ2-7; D is possibly TRBD1 (5 bases). Germline V lookup: CDR1 SGHTA, CDR2 FQGTGA. The V and J ends lost 3 bases and 3 bases respectively, with 9 bases between them. The CDR3 has 13 residues.

The table lists this clonotype with many counts. CDR3: CASSATGGRETQYF. DNA of the CDR3: TGCGCCAGCAGCGCAACAGGGGGCCGGGAGACCCAGTACTTC. The V gene is TRBV5-1, the J gene TRBJ2-5, with TRBD1 matching over 9 bases. V lost 4 bases, J lost 5 bases, and 6 bases stayed unmatched. This CDR3 has 14 residues. Germline V gives CDR1 SGHRS, CDR2 YFSETQ.

Ten or more counts support this clonotype. The V gene is TRBV2, the J gene TRBJ1-5; D is unresolved. Germline V gene data show CDR1 as SNHLY and CDR2 as FYNNEI. The CDR3 has 14 residues. The V end lost 4 bases, the J end lost 4 bases, and 11 bases lay between the germline ends. The CDR3 reads CASSAMDLNQPQHF. CDR3 DNA: TGTGCCAGCAGTGCCATGGACCTAAATCAGCCCCAGCATTTT.

This clonotype was counted at least ten times. J is TRBJ2-3 and V is TRBV5-1, with TRBD2 identical over 7 bases. Trimming removed 0 bases from V and 4 bases from J; junction bases left unmatched: 14. CDR3 length: 18 residues. The V gene's germline CDR1 is SGHRS and CDR2 YFSETQ. CDR3: CASSLAWATSSGSDTQYF. For the CDR3, the DNA is TGCGCCAGCAGCTTGGCCTGGGCGACTAGCTCAGGGTCAGATACGCAGTATTTT.

In this sample, this clonotype turned up many times. J is TRBJ2-7 and V is TRBV7-6; possibly TRBD2 for D (6 bases). The CDR3 is made up of 18 amino acids. Germline CDR1 reads SGHVS; CDR2 reads FNYEAQ. Trimming took 1 base from V and 0 from J, leaving 19 bases between them. CDR3 nucleotide sequence: TGTGCCAGCAGCTTAGGTAGCGGATCTACGTCAAGCTCCTACGAGCAGTACTTC. This encodes CASSLGSGSTSSSYEQYF.